A single TCR beta chain is shown here with its context. The sample originates from a study of blood T cell repertoires in COVID-19. Authors' methods: Estimation of nucleated cell counts relied on the amplification of reference gene primers. Assay used: immunoSEQ multiplex PCR; TCRdb lists only in-frame clones, some missing. Clonal size and the V and J genes are those of that table, whereas D and trimming came from the DNA. The sample includes 100,000 to 150,000 clones, 75% to 85% of them seen just once. With 6 bases removed from V and 4 bases from J, the gap between germline ends came to 20 bases. This CDR3 contains 15 residues. Germline V gene lookup returns CDR1 SGHNT and CDR2 YYREEE (reference sequence).

The sequencing sample was made of peripheral blood. The rearrangement links TRBV5-4 to TRBJ2-7; possible D gene TRBD1, 7 bases. The source is a man between 40 and 49 years old with active or convalescent COVID-19. As DNA, the CDR3 is TGTGCCAGCACCCCGGGCGGGGCAGGGGGGTACGAGCAGTACTTC. Translated, it gives CASTPGGAGGYEQYF.